The present entry profiles one TCR beta chain with its context. Some clones are missing from TCRdb's copy, which holds only in-frame ones; the method was immunoSEQ multiplex PCR. Altogether roughly 370,000 clones are present, roughly 90% being singletons, with the ten largest covering 6% to 7%. The CDR3 is 16 amino acids. Germline loops: CDR1 SGHTA, CDR2 FQGTGA. Trimming pared 5 bases from V and 3 bases from J, leaving 18 bases between. These data originate in a study of control samples from healthy donors and cancer patients. This rearrangement joins TRBV7-3 to TRBJ2-3; D perhaps matches TRBD1 (7 bases). Sequenced material: PBMCs. This clonotype was sampled from a man in his forties with head and neck cancer. CDR3 sequence (DNA): TGTGCCAGCAGCCTCGTTAGCGGACAGGCTACAGATACGCAGTATTTT. It is translated as CASSLVSGQATDTQYF.